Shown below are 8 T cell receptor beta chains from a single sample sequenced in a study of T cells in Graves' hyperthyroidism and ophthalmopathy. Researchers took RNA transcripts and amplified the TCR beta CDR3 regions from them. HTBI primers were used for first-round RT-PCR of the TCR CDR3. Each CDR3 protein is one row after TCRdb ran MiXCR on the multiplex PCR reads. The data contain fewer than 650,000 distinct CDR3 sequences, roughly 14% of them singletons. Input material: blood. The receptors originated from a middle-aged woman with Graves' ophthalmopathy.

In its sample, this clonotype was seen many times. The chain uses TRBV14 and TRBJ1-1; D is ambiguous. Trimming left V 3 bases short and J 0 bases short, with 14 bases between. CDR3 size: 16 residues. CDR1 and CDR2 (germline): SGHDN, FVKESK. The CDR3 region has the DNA TGTGCCAGCAGCCAGATCGGGAGGTTCTTGAACACTGAAGCTTTCTTT. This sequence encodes CASSQIGRFLNTEAFF.

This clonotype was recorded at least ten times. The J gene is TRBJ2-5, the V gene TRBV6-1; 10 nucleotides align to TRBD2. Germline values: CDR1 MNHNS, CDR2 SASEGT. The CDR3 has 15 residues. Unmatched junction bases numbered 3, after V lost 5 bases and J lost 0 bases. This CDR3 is CASSRGLADQETQYF. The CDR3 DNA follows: TGTGCCAGCAGTCGCGGACTAGCGGACCAAGAGACCCAGTACTTC.

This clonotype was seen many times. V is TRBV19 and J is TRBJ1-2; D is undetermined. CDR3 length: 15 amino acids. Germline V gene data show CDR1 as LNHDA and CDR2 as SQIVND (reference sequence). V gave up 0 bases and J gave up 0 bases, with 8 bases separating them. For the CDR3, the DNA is TGTGCCAGTAGTATAGATTTTCGCGCTAACTATGGCTACACCTTC. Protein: CASSIDFRANYGYTF.

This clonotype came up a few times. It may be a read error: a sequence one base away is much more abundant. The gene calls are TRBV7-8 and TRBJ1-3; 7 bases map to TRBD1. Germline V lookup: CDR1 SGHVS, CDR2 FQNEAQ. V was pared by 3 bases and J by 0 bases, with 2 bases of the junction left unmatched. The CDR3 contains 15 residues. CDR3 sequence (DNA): TGTGCCAGCAGCTTGGACAGGAACTCTGGAAACACCATATATTTT. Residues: CASSLDRNSGNTIYF. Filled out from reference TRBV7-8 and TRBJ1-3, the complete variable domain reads GAGVSQSPRYKVAKRGQDVALRCDPISGHVSLFWYQQALGQGPEFLTYFQNEAQLDKSGLPSDRFFAERPEGSVSTLKIQRTQQEDSAVYLCASSLDRNSGNTIYFGEGSWLTVV.

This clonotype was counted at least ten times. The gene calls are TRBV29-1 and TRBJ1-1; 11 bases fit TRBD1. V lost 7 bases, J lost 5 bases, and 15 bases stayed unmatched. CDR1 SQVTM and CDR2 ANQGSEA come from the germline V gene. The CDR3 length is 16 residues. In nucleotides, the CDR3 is TGCAGCGCCCTAGATCTGGACAGGGGGCGACTTACTGAAGCTTTCTTT. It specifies CSALDLDRGRLTEAFF.

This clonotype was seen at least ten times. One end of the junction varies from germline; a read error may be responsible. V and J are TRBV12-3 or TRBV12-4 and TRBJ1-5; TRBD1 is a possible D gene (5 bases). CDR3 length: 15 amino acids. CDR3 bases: TGTGCCAGCAGTTTAGAGGCAGGGTCGGATCAGCCCCCGCATTTT. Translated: CASSLEAGSDQPPHF.

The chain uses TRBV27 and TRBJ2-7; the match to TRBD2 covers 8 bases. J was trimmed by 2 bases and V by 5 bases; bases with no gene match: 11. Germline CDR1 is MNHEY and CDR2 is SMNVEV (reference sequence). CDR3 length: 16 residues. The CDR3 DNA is TGTGCCAGCAGTCCCCGGGGGGGGTCACCGACCTACGAGCAGTACTTC. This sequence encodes CASSPRGGSPTYEQYF.

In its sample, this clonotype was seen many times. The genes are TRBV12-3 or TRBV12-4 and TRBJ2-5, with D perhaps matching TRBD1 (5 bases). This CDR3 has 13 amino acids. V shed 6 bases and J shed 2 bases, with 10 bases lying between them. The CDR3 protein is CASRRQQQETQYF. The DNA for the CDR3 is TGTGCCAGCAGGCGACAGCAACAAGAGACCCAGTACTTC.